Presented here are 25 T cell receptor beta chains from one specimen sequenced in a study of Ad26.COV2.S vaccination and SARS-CoV-2 variants. Profiled with immunoSEQ multiplex PCR; TCRdb holds only in-frame clones, not every one. In the table there are about 440,000 clones, about 92% of which are singletons. Treatment indicated: roughly 18 received Ad26.COV2.S at low or high dose, single or two shots; about five received placebo; per-sample allocation not given. The study sampled participants on day 63 after the first vaccine or placebo injection. This sample comprised peripheral blood, obtained in a trial of Ad26.COV2.S vaccine versus placebo. Receptors were obtained from a person between 18 and 65 years old who received the Ad26.COV2.S COVID-19 vaccine or a placebo.

The chain carries TRBV6-6 and TRBJ1-1; D is possibly TRBD1 (5 bases). This CDR3 spans 12 amino acids. V gave up 6 bases and J gave up 6 bases, with 11 bases separating them. Germline V gene lookup returns CDR1 MNHNY and CDR2 SVGAGI (reference sequence). CDR3 coding DNA: TGTGCCAGCAGCCTCTCGGGGCCTGAAGCTTTCTTT. It is translated as CASSLSGPEAFF.

This clone came up once. The CDR3 loop reads CASSGTSGYNEQFF. CDR3 DNA sequence: TGTGCCAGCAGCGGGACTAGCGGCTACAATGAGCAGTTCTTC. The chain uses TRBV9 and TRBJ2-1, with TRBD2 identical over 10 bases. Germline CDR1 is SGDLS and CDR2 is YYNGEE. V shed 3 bases and J 3 bases; nucleotides not matched to a gene: 0. This CDR3 is built from 14 residues.

The rearrangement uses TRBV19 and TRBJ2-1, with TRBD2 matching over 8 bases. Germline-derived CDR1 and CDR2 are LNHDA and SQIVND (reference sequence). The CDR3 totals 16 residues. V shed 2 bases and J 7 bases; nucleotides not matched to a gene: 10. This chain's CDR3 is CASSIIRASGPNEQFF. CDR3 sequence (DNA): TGTGCCAGTAGTATAATAAGGGCTAGCGGGCCTAATGAGCAGTTCTTC.

The chain couples TRBV24-1 to TRBJ1-6; 10 bases align to TRBD1. The V segment lost 6 bases and the J segment 4 bases; nucleotides outside the gene matches: 11. Germline CDR1 reads KGHDR; CDR2 reads SFDVKD. This CDR3 has 18 amino acids. The CDR3 protein is CATSPGQGTPPYNSPLHF. CDR3 coding DNA: TGTGCCACCAGTCCGGGACAGGGGACCCCTCCTTATAATTCACCCCTCCACTTT.

This chain links TRBV27 with TRBJ2-5; D is possibly TRBD1 (5 bases). CDR1 and CDR2 (germline): MNHEY, SMNVEV (reference sequence). The CDR3 extends over 15 amino acids. The V end lost 5 bases, the J end lost 0 bases, and 13 bases lay between the germline ends. CDR3 sequence: CASSPQTGYQETQYF. The CDR3 DNA reads TGTGCCAGCAGTCCACAAACAGGTTACCAAGAGACCCAGTACTTC.

The chain links TRBV11-2 to TRBJ1-1; D is unclear. Deletions cut 7 bases from V and 2 bases from J, with 8 bases between. The V gene's germline CDR1 is SGHAT and CDR2 FQNNGV. The CDR3 is 12 amino acids. For the CDR3, the DNA is TGTGCCAGCACTCTCGAAAACACTGAAGCTTTCTTT. It specifies CASTLENTEAFF.

J is TRBJ1-5 and V is TRBV19; D might be TRBD1 (5 bases). CDR3 length: 19 residues. V dropped 3 bases and J dropped 0 bases, with 21 bases sitting between them. Germline values: CDR1 LNHDA, CDR2 SQIVND (reference sequence). The CDR3 DNA is TGTGCCAGTAGTATTTCTGGCAGGGACCCGCCTTATAGCAATCAGCCCCAGCATTTT. Translation gives CASSISGRDPPYSNQPQHF. Drawing the rest from reference TRBV19 and TRBJ1-5, the complete variable domain is DGGITQSPKYLFRKEGQNVTLSCEQNLNHDAMYWYRQDPGQGLRLIYYSQIVNDFQKGDIAEGYSVSREKKESFPLTVTSAQKNPTAFYLCASSISGRDPPYSNQPQHFGDGTRLSIL.

The chain has TRBV4-2 and TRBJ2-1; D not resolved. V was cut by 1 base and J by 6 bases, with 4 bases left in between. Germline lookup yields CDR1 LGHNA and CDR2 YNFKEQ. There are 12 residues in the CDR3. The CDR3 sequence: CASSQGGNEQFF. The CDR3 bases are TGTGCCAGCAGCCAAGGTGGCAATGAGCAGTTCTTC.

The genes are TRBV5-6 and TRBJ1-2, with TRBD1 matching 7 bases. The CDR3 runs to 13 residues. Unmatched junction bases numbered 4, after V lost 4 bases and J lost 4 bases. Germline V gene lookup returns CDR1 SGHDT and CDR2 YYEEEE. For the CDR3, the DNA is TGTGCCAGCAGCGCGGACAGGTTCTATGGCTACACCTTC. Protein: CASSADRFYGYTF.

The chain links TRBV7-9 to TRBJ2-7; D unclear. The germline CDR1 and CDR2 sequences are SEHNR and FQNEAQ (reference sequence). V lost 4 bases and J lost 0, with 10 bases in between. CDR3 length: 14 residues. The CDR3 sequence: CASSSVQSSYEQYF. As DNA, the CDR3 is TGTGCCAGCAGCTCAGTCCAAAGCTCCTACGAGCAGTACTTC.

This chain's CDR3 is CATSDRGRANQETQYF. The CDR3, as DNA: TGTGCCACCAGTGACCGAGGCAGGGCCAACCAAGAGACCCAGTACTTC. This chain links TRBV24-1 with TRBJ2-5, with D tentatively TRBD1 (5 bases). This CDR3 region has 16 residues. Germline V gene data show CDR1 as KGHDR and CDR2 as SFDVKD. Trimming took off 4 bases at V and 0 bases at J, with 14 bases between the two ends.

The V gene is TRBV19, the J gene TRBJ2-1, with D possibly TRBD2 on 5 matching bases. Germline assignment: CDR1 LNHDA and CDR2 SQIVND (reference sequence). Trimming shortened V by 5 bases and J by 12 bases, and 23 bases separated the two germline ends. CDR3 length: 15 amino acids. CDR3 sequence: CASSLFDGPRDAQFF. For the CDR3, the DNA is TGTGCCAGTAGTCTATTTGACGGCCCCCGGGATGCGCAGTTCTTC.

This rearrangement joins TRBV19 to TRBJ1-5; D perhaps matches TRBD1 (5 bases). V lost 2 bases and J lost 0, with 8 bases in between. The CDR3 contains 15 residues. CDR1 is LNHDA, CDR2 SQIVND, per germline (reference sequence). CDR3: CASSIRDGSNQPQHF. CDR3 sequence (DNA): TGTGCCAGTAGTATACGGGACGGTAGCAATCAGCCCCAGCATTTT.

The chain is built from TRBV28 and TRBJ2-3; TRBD2 aligns across 10 bases. There are 16 residues in the CDR3. V gave up 5 bases and J gave up 3 bases; unmatched junction bases: 8. Germline assignment: CDR1 MDHEN and CDR2 SYDVKM. The DNA of the CDR3 is TGTGCCAGCAGTCCGGCCTCAGCGGGAGGGACAGATACGCAGTATTTT. Its translation is CASSPASAGGTDTQYF.

This sequence joins TRBV6-5 and TRBJ2-7; 11 bases match TRBD2. Germline CDR1 and CDR2: MNHEY and SVGAGI. The trim removed 4 bases at V and 5 bases at J, leaving 7 bases unmatched. The CDR3 spans 15 residues. CDR3 DNA sequence: TGTGCCAGCAGTTCCTTAGCGGGAGGGGTCGACGAGCAGTACTTC. It encodes CASSSLAGGVDEQYF.

This clone has a handful of counts. This sequence joins TRBV7-9 and TRBJ1-2; D not certain. The CDR3 extends over 15 amino acids. CDR1 SEHNR and CDR2 FQNEAQ come from the germline V gene (reference sequence). Trimming stripped 2 bases from V and 6 bases from J, with 16 bases between. CDR3 nucleotide sequence: TGTGCCAGCAGCTTAAATCGAGGCCCGCTTCATGGCTACACCTTC. This codes for CASSLNRGPLHGYTF.

The rearrangement joins TRBV7-2 to TRBJ1-4; tentative D call: TRBD1 (5 bases). The germline CDR1 and CDR2 sequences are SGHTA and FQGNSA. This CDR3 spans 15 amino acids. Trimming took 2 bases from V and 7 from J, leaving 14 bases between them. CDR3 residues: CASSLSGPWSEKLFF. As DNA, the CDR3 is TGTGCCAGCAGCTTATCGGGGCCTTGGAGTGAAAAACTGTTTTTT. The full variable domain, rest sourced from reference TRBV7-2 and TRBJ1-4, is GAGVSQSPSNKVTEKGKDVELRCDPISGHTALYWYRQSLGQGLEFLIYFQGNSAPDKSGLPSDRFSAERTGGSVSTLTIQRTQQEDSAVYLCASSLSGPWSEKLFFGSGTQLSVL.

The chain recombines TRBV9 with TRBJ2-7, with TRBD1 matching over 7 bases. Germline values: CDR1 SGDLS, CDR2 YYNGEE. Losses at the gene ends were 3 bases for V and 0 bases for J; bases not matched to a gene: 9. CDR3 length equals 16 residues. The DNA of the CDR3 is TGTGCCAGCAGCGCCCAGCTGACAGGGAGCTCCTACGAGCAGTACTTC. This translates into CASSAQLTGSSYEQYF.

In DNA, the CDR3 is TGTGCCAGCAGCCAGGACAGCTACACTGAAGCTTTCTTT. It yields the protein CASSQDSYTEAFF. The V gene is TRBV5-4, the J gene TRBJ1-1, with D perhaps TRBD1 (6 bases). Germline V gene data show CDR1 as SGHNT and CDR2 as YYREEE (reference sequence). The length of the CDR3 is 13 residues. The V and J ends lost 4 bases and 3 bases respectively, with 10 bases between them.

The V gene is TRBV4-2, the J gene TRBJ2-1; TRBD2 is a possible D gene (5 bases). The CDR3 is 17 residues long. The germline V gene encodes CDR1 LGHNA and CDR2 YNFKEQ. Trimming stripped 1 base from V and 0 bases from J, with 13 bases between. The CDR3 protein is CASSQALSRVSYNEQFF. The CDR3 nucleotides are TGTGCCAGCAGCCAAGCCCTGTCGCGGGTCTCCTACAATGAGCAGTTCTTC.

CDR3 loop: CASSLAERDTQYF. In nucleotides, the CDR3 is TGTGCCAGCAGCTTAGCCGAGAGAGATACGCAGTATTTT. The rearrangement joins TRBV11-3 to TRBJ2-3; D remains ambiguous. This CDR3 contains 13 residues. V lost 1 base to trimming and J lost 5 bases, with 7 bases between them. CDR1 and CDR2 (germline): SGHNT, YENEEA.

A few counts support this clone. The chain carries TRBV7-2 and TRBJ2-7; D ambiguous. The V end was cut by 4 bases, the J end by 2 bases, with 6 bases between. The CDR3 consists of 12 residues. CDR1 is SGHTA and CDR2 is FQGNSA in the germline V gene. CDR3 protein: CASSSTTYEQYF. The CDR3 DNA sequence: TGTGCCAGCAGCTCCACCACCTACGAGCAGTACTTC.

This clone was recorded a few times. The gene calls are TRBV28 and TRBJ2-7; D not resolved. Trimming stripped 2 bases from V and 4 bases from J, with 9 bases between. The CDR3 covers 13 residues. The V gene's germline CDR1 is MDHEN and CDR2 SYDVKM. The CDR3 bases are TGTGCCAGCAGTTTAAGCCAGACTTACGAGCAGTACTTC. Translating gives CASSLSQTYEQYF.

This clone was detected once. This chain uses TRBV18 with TRBJ1-3; 8 positions agree with TRBD1. The length of the CDR3 is 15 residues. V lost 3 bases to trimming and J lost 2 bases; unmatched junction nucleotides: 3. In germline, CDR1 is KGHSH, CDR2 LQKENI. In nucleotides, the CDR3 is TGTGCCAGCTCACCCGGGACAGGTGCTGGAAACACCATATATTTT. Encoded protein: CASSPGTGAGNTIYF.

The gene calls are TRBV10-3 and TRBJ1-3; no clear D gene. Trimming stripped 0 bases from V and 0 bases from J, with 12 bases between. The germline V gene has CDR1 ENHRY and CDR2 SYGVKD. CDR3 length: 17 residues. As DNA, the CDR3 is TGTGCCATCAGTGAGTCCCCACCTACCCACTCTGGAAACACCATATATTTT. This translates into CAISESPPTHSGNTIYF.